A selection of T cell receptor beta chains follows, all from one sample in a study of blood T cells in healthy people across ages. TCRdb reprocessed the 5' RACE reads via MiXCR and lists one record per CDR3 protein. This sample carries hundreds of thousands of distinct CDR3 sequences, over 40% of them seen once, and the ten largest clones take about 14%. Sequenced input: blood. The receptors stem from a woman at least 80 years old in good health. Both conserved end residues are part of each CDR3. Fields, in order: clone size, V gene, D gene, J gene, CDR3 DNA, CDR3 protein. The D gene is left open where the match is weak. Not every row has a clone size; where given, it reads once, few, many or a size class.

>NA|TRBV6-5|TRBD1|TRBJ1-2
TGTGCCAGCAGTTCCCCCCGGACAGGGGGATATGGCTACACCTTC
CASSSPRTGGYGYTF
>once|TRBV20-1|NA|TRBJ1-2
TGCAGTGCTTGTAACTATGGCTACACCTTC
CSACNYGYTF
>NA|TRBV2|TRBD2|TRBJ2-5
TGTGCCAGCAGTGGGGGTAGCGGGGGGTTCCAAGAGACCCAGTACTTC
CASSGGSGGFQETQYF
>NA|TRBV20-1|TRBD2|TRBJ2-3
TGCAGTGCTCACCCGACTAGCGGGAGCACAGATACGCAGTATTTT
CSAHPTSGSTDTQYF
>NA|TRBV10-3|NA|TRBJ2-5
TGTGCCATCAGTGAGTCAGGAGGGGCTCAAGAGACCCAGTACTTC
CAISESGGAQETQYF
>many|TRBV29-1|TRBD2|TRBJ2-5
TGCAGCGTTGTCACTAGCGGGACCCAAGAGACCCAGTACTTC
CSVVTSGTQETQYF
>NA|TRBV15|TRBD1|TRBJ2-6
TGTGCCACCAGCAGGGGACAGGGTTTCTCTGGGGCCAACGTCCTGACTTTC
CATSRGQGFSGANVLTF
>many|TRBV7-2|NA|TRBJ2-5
TGTGCCAGCAGCTGGGTATTCCAAGAGACCCAGTACTTC
CASSWVFQETQYF
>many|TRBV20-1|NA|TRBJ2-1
TGCAGTGCTAGAGAGGGGACAAACTACAATGAGCAGTTCTTC
CSAREGTNYNEQFF
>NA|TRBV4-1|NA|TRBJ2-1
TGCGCCAGCAGCCTGGGGAGCTCCCAATACAATGAGCAGTTCTTC
CASSLGSSQYNEQFF
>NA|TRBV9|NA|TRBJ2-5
TGTGCCAGCAGCCCGGCCGGGGACTTTCAAGAGACCCAGTACTTC
CASSPAGDFQETQYF
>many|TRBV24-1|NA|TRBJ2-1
TGTGCCACCAGTGACGCTACTAGTCTACAGGGCCATGAGCAGTTCTTC
CATSDATSLQGHEQFF
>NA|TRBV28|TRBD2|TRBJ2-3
TGTGCCAGCAGTTCCCGACGGGGGGACACAGATACGCAGTATTTT
CASSSRRGDTDTQYF
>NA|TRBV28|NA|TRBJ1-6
TGTGCTAGCAGTCCGGGGACGGGCGCAGGATCACCCCTCCACTTT
CASSPGTGAGSPLHF
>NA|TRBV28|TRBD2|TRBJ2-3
TGTGCCAGCAGTCCCAGACTAGCGGGAGAGGAGGATACGCAGTATTTT
CASSPRLAGEEDTQYF
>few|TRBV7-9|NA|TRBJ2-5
TGTGCCAGCAAGCCAACAAGCACGTACAATGAGCAGTACTTC
CASKPTSTYNEQYF
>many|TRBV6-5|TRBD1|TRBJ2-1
TGTGCCAGCAGTCGGGACAGGGGCTTGGGTGAGCAGTTCTTC
CASSRDRGLGEQFF
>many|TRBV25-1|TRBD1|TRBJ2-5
TGTGCCAGCAGTCCCTGGACAGGGGTTTCAGAGACCCAGTACTTC
CASSPWTGVSETQYF
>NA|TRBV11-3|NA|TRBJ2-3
TGTGCCAGCTCGGGCTCAGACTGGGCAGATACGCAGTATTTT
CASSGSDWADTQYF
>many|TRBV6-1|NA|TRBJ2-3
TGTGCCAGCAGAGGGGTACGCCCAGATACGCAGTATTTT
CASRGVRPDTQYF
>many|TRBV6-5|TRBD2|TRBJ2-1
TGTGCCAGCAGTGTTAGCGGGACCCGAAAGAATGAGCAGTTCTTC
CASSVSGTRKNEQFF
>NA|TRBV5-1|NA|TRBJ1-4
TGCGCCAGCAGCTTGGACCCTCCCCCCCGAGGGGAAAAACTGTTTTTT
CASSLDPPPRGEKLFF
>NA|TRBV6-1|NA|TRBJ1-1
TGTGCCAGCAGGGACCTAGTTCAGGGGCGAGCTTTCTTT
CASRDLVQGRAFF
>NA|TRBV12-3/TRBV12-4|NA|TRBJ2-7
TGTGCCAGCAGTTTAACGGGAATCAACGAGCAGTACTTC
CASSLTGINEQYF
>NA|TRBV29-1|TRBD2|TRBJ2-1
TGCAGCGTCCTTAGCGGGGACTCCTACAATGAGCAGTTCTTC
CSVLSGDSYNEQFF
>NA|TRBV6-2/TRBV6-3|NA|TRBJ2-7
TGTGCCAGCAGTTACGCGGGCCTTTTCCGCAGCTCCTACAATGAGCAGTACTTC
CASSYAGLFRSSYNEQYF
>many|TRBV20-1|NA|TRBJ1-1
TGCAGTGCTAGAGATCCGGGGAGGAGTACTGAAGCTTTCTTT
CSARDPGRSTEAFF
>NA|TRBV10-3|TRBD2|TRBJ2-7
TGTGCCATCAGGGGGGGGGACGGAGACTACGAGCAGTACTTC
CAIRGGDGDYEQYF
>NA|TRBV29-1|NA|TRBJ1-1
TGCAGCGCTTGGAGGGGAATTACTGAAGCTTTCTTT
CSAWRGITEAFF
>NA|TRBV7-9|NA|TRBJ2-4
TGTGCCAGCAGCGCGGGACAGACGGCCAAAAACATTCAGTACTTC
CASSAGQTAKNIQYF
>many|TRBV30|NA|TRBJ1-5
TGTGCCTGGAGTGACGACGGGGATCAGCCCCAGCATTTT
CAWSDDGDQPQHF
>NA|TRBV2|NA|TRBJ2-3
TGTGCCAGCAACGATGGGTACACAGATACGCAGTATTTT
CASNDGYTDTQYF
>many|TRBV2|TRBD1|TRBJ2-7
TGTGCCAGCAGTGATTCGGACAGGGGAACCTACGAGCAGTACTTC
CASSDSDRGTYEQYF
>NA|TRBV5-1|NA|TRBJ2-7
TGCGCCAGCAGCTTTTTGGGGGGCTACGAGCAGTACTTC
CASSFLGGYEQYF
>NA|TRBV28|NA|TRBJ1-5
TGTGCCAGCAGTTATTACGAGAGTAGCAATCAGCCCCAGCATTTT
CASSYYESSNQPQHF
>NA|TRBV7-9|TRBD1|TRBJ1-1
TGTGCCAGCAGCCCAAAGTTCGGGACAGCTTCCTTTGACACTGAAGCTTTCTTT
CASSPKFGTASFDTEAFF
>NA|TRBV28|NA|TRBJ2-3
TGTGCCAGCAGGGTAGAGGGGAGCACAGATACGCAGTATTTT
CASRVEGSTDTQYF
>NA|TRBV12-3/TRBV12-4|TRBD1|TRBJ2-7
TGTGCCAGCAGAGCGACAGGGACCCACGAGCAGTACTTC
CASRATGTHEQYF
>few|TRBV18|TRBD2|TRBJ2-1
TGTGCCAGCTCACCCTTAGCGGGTAGCTCCTACAATGAGCAGTTCTTC
CASSPLAGSSYNEQFF
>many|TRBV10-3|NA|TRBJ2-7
TGTGCCATCAGTGAGTCCTCGACAGGTACCCCCTCCTACGAGCAGTACTTC
CAISESSTGTPSYEQYF
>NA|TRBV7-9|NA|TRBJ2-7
TGTGCCAGCAGCTTGACCGGAACCGGGACTTCGCTCTACGAGCAGTACTTC
CASSLTGTGTSLYEQYF
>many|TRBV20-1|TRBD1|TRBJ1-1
TGCAGTGCTAGTAGAGGGACAGGAGGGACTGAAGCTTTCTTT
CSASRGTGGTEAFF
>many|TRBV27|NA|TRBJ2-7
TGTGCCAGCAGCCGGGACTTCACCTTCTACGAGCAGTACTTC
CASSRDFTFYEQYF
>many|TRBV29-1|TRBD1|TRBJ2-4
TGCAGCGTAGGACAGGGCAACATTCAGTACTTC
CSVGQGNIQYF
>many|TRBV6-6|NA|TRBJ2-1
TGTGCCAGCAGTTACTCCGGTCGGGCCGCTACTGAGCAGTTCTTC
CASSYSGRAATEQFF
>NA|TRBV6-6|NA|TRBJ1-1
TGTGCCAGCACTACCCGGAGCACTGAAGCTTTCTTT
CASTTRSTEAFF
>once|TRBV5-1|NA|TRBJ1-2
TGCGCCAGCAGCGTTACGTCGAACAGGGATTCGGATGGCTACACCTTC
CASSVTSNRDSDGYTF
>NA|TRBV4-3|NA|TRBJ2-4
TGCGCCAGCAGCCAAAACGCAGGGGTATCGAACATTCAGTACTTC
CASSQNAGVSNIQYF
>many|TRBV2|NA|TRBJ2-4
TGTGCCAGCAGTGAGTGGAACAGTAATCCCAAAAACATTCAGTACTTC
CASSEWNSNPKNIQYF
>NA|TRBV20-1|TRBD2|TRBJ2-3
TGCAGTGCTTTCCACCGAGCGGGGGGGCGGGGAGATACGCAGTATTTT
CSAFHRAGGRGDTQYF
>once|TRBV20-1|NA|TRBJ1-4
TGCAGTTGCACCCCGGGGGGAACAACTAATGAAAAACTGTTTTTT
CSCTPGGTTNEKLFF